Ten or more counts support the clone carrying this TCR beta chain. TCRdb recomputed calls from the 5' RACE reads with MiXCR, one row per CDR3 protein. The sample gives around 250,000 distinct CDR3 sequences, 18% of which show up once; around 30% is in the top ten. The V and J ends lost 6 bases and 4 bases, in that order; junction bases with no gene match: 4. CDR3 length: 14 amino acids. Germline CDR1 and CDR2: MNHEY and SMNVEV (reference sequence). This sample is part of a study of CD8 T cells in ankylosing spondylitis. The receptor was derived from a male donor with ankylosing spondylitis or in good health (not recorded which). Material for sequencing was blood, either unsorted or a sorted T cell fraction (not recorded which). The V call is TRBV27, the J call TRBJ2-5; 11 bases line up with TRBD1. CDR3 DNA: TGTGCCAGCAGCCAAGGGACAGGGGGAGAGACCCAGTACTTC. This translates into CASSQGTGGETQYF.